This TCR beta chain was recorded in a study of OX40 agonist ivuxolimab in advanced cancers. Study details: Three patients had partial responses: one hepatocellular carcinoma, two cutaneous melanoma.

This clone was detected once. Per germline, CDR1 SGHTA and CDR2 FQGNSA. V gave up 4 bases and J gave up 5 bases, with 11 bases separating them. The CDR3 loop spans 13 amino acids. Here immunoSEQ multiplex PCR was the method, and the copy in TCRdb shows in-frame clones only, minus some. This sample yields 95,000 to 150,000 clones, of which about 93% are seen a single time; 0.15% to 0.17% belongs to the top ten. This specimen was CD4+ or CD8+ T cells sorted from blood, taken in a trial of the OX40 agonist ivuxolimab. This TCR was sampled from an adult with an advanced solid tumor such as melanoma, head and neck, liver or kidney cancer. J is TRBJ2-5 and V is TRBV7-2; perhaps D is TRBD1 or TRBD2 (5 bases each). The DNA for the CDR3 is TGTGCCAGCAGCTGGGGACGGGTGGAGACCCAGTACTTC. Translated, it gives CASSWGRVETQYF.